This T cell receptor beta chain originates from a study of cytomegalovirus exposure and HLA in healthy donors. The PCR was carried out with 60 Vbeta primers and 13 Jbeta primers. Here immunoSEQ multiplex PCR was the method, and the copy in TCRdb shows in-frame clones only, minus some. The listing records approximately 120,000 clones. CDR3 length: 15 amino acids. V lost 10 bases and J lost 8, with 24 bases in between. The germline CDR1 and CDR2 sequences are MNHNS and SASEGT. This TCR derives from a man aged 30 to 39 in good health and CMV-seronegative. The genes are TRBV6-1 and TRBJ1-3; a weak D match, TRBD1 (5 bases). What was sequenced was PBMCs. The CDR3 DNA sequence: TGTGCCACCAGAGACAGTAGGGTGCTGCTGGACACCATATATTTT. Its translation is CATRDSRVLLDTIYF.